The 23 T cell receptor beta chains below all came from one sample that was sequenced in a study of blood T cell repertoires in COVID-19. Sequencing was performed with immunoSEQ multiplex PCR; in TCRdb, only in-frame clones are kept and a portion is missing. The sample lists hundreds of thousands of clones, about 89% occurring once. The source material was PBMCs or T cells enriched from blood (not recorded which). Source of these receptors: a woman aged 18-29 years who had recovered from COVID-19.

The V and J genes are TRBV3-1 (or the pseudogene TRBV3-2) and TRBJ2-1, with TRBD1 as a possible D gene (6 bases). The germline CDR1 and CDR2 sequences are LGHDT and YNNKEL (reference sequence). The CDR3 runs 16 residues. The ends were cut back, 2 bases at V and 3 bases at J, with 14 bases in the middle. The CDR3 protein is CASSQHSGAHYNEQFF. The CDR3 DNA follows: TGTGCCAGCAGCCAACACTCAGGGGCCCACTACAATGAGCAGTTCTTC.

The gene calls are TRBV24-1 and TRBJ1-1, with 7 bases aligning to TRBD1. V gave up 2 bases and J gave up 2 bases; unmatched junction bases: 10. The length of the CDR3 is 17 residues. CDR1 is KGHDR, CDR2 SFDVKD, per germline. CDR3 sequence reads: CATSDCRDREINTEAFF. The DNA for the CDR3 is TGTGCCACCAGTGATTGCCGGGACAGAGAGATTAACACTGAAGCTTTCTTT.

CDR3 sequence: CASSSRVAGPHTDTQYF. The CDR3 DNA follows: TGTGCCAGCAGCTCCCGTGTAGCGGGACCCCACACAGATACGCAGTATTTT. The chain couples TRBV7-8 to TRBJ2-3, with 8 positions matching TRBD2. Germline V gene data show CDR1 as SGHVS and CDR2 as FQNEAQ. The CDR3 contains 17 residues. The junction had 11 bases not matched to a gene; V was cut back by 4 bases and J by 2 bases.

This clone was seen just once. The chain combines TRBV5-1 with TRBJ2-5; TRBD1 agrees at 7 bases. Germline values: CDR1 SGHRS, CDR2 YFSETQ. The length of the CDR3 is 18 residues. J was trimmed by 6 bases and V by 4 bases; bases with no gene match: 21. The CDR3 sequence: CASSQRSTGTAGIQTQYF. The CDR3 coding sequence is TGCGCCAGCAGCCAAAGGTCCACCGGGACAGCCGGTATTCAGACCCAGTACTTC.

This clone was counted a single time. The V gene is TRBV28, the J gene TRBJ1-2, with D possibly matching TRBD1 (6 bases). CDR1 and CDR2 (germline): MDHEN, SYDVKM. V was clipped by 10 bases and J by 4 bases, with 19 bases between them. This CDR3 contains 14 residues. DNA for the CDR3: TGTGCCATCGAAGCCCCAGGGGCTGGCTATGGCTACACCTTC. It translates to CAIEAPGAGYGYTF.

V is TRBV4-2 and J is TRBJ1-2, with TRBD1 matching over 11 bases. The J segment lost 7 bases and the V segment lost 1 base, leaving 8 bases of the junction unmatched. This CDR3 region has 16 residues. Germline CDR1 LGHNA, CDR2 YNFKEQ. CDR3 in DNA: TGTGCCAGCAGCCAAGCGCTTGGACAGGGGGCTTTTGGCTACACCTTC. Translation gives CASSQALGQGAFGYTF.

This clone is a singleton in its sample. The J gene is TRBJ1-2, the V gene TRBV4-3, with a possible D match to TRBD1 (5 bases). Germline V CDR1 and CDR2: LGHNA, YSLEER. The V end lost 0 bases, the J end lost 3 bases, and 17 bases lay between the germline ends. The CDR3 covers 17 residues. CDR3 protein: CASSQDPGRGGHYGYTF. As DNA, the CDR3 is TGCGCCAGCAGCCAAGATCCCGGGAGGGGAGGTCACTATGGCTACACCTTC.

J is TRBJ2-7 and V is TRBV12-3 or TRBV12-4, with D perhaps TRBD2 (6 bases). There are 13 residues in the CDR3. V was trimmed by 6 bases and J by 3 bases, leaving 12 bases between them. CDR3 residues: CASSPSGDYEQYF. The CDR3 nucleotides read TGTGCCAGCAGCCCCTCGGGGGACTACGAGCAGTACTTC.

This clone showed up just once. The chain carries TRBV15 and TRBJ1-6; 8 bases match TRBD1. Trimming cost V 3 bases and J 6 bases; bases outside gene matches: 4. Per germline, CDR1 LNHNV and CDR2 YYDKDF (reference sequence). The CDR3 totals 15 residues. The CDR3 coding sequence is TGTGCCACCAGCAGGAGGACAGGGTTTAATTCACCCCTCCACTTT. Translation: CATSRRTGFNSPLHF.

The CDR3 DNA reads TGTGCCAGCAGCCAAGCCGATAGCGGGGGTAAATCCCCGTTCTTC. Its translation is CASSQADSGGKSPFF. This chain connects TRBV3-1 (or the pseudogene TRBV3-2) to TRBJ2-1, with TRBD2 identical over 9 bases. Germline V lookup: CDR1 LGHDT, CDR2 YNNKEL (reference sequence). The CDR3 has 15 amino acids. V shed 1 base, J shed 15 bases, and the junction held 13 bases outside the gene matches.

The chain has TRBV3-1 (or the pseudogene TRBV3-2) and TRBJ2-7; D gene unclear. The CDR3 has 12 residues. The V gene's germline CDR1 is LGHDT and CDR2 YNNKEL (reference sequence). Trimming shortened V by 0 bases and J by 9 bases, and 9 bases separated the two germline ends. Written as DNA, the CDR3 is TGTGCCAGCAGCCAAGACGGTCGGAGGCAGTACTTC. Residues: CASSQDGRRQYF.

The genes are TRBV4-1 and TRBJ1-4, with no clear D. V dropped 2 bases and J dropped 6 bases, with 10 bases sitting between them. CDR3 length: 14 residues. Germline loops: CDR1 MGHRA, CDR2 YSYEKL. CDR3 in DNA: TGCGCCAGCAGCCAATCCCCCGGGGATGAAAAACTGTTTTTT. Protein product: CASSQSPGDEKLFF.

The V gene is TRBV5-1, the J gene TRBJ1-6; D not certain. Germline CDR1 SGHRS, CDR2 YFSETQ. Trimming took 1 base from V and 0 from J, leaving 8 bases between them. This CDR3 is 16 amino acids long. CDR3 residues: CASSLWHDSYNSPLHF. The DNA for the CDR3 is TGCGCCAGCAGCTTGTGGCACGACTCCTATAATTCACCCCTCCACTTT.

The chain links TRBV27 to TRBJ2-3, with 12 bases that match TRBD2. This CDR3 is built from 15 residues. Per germline, CDR1 MNHEY and CDR2 SMNVEV (reference sequence). The V and J ends lost 7 bases and 2 bases, in that order; junction bases with no gene match: 4. The DNA of the CDR3 is TGTGCCAGCACACCTAGCGGGGGGGCCACAGATACGCAGTATTTT. Translated, it gives CASTPSGGATDTQYF.

This sequence joins TRBV9 and TRBJ1-3; the match to TRBD1 covers 7 bases. With V trimmed by 0 bases and J by 3 bases, 6 bases remained unmatched. The germline V gene has CDR1 SGDLS and CDR2 YYNGEE. This CDR3 contains 16 residues. The CDR3: CASSVAGQVFGNTIYF. The CDR3 region has the DNA TGTGCCAGCAGCGTAGCAGGACAGGTCTTTGGAAACACCATATATTTT.

The chain has TRBV11-1 and TRBJ1-1; 10 positions match TRBD1. Germline V CDR1 and CDR2: SGHAT, FQDESV (reference sequence). This CDR3 has 16 residues. With 3 bases clipped from V and 8 bases from J, the junction kept 12 bases outside the gene matches. The CDR3 spells CASSFTWTGGEWEAFF. CDR3 DNA: TGTGCCAGCAGCTTTACCTGGACAGGGGGAGAATGGGAAGCTTTCTTT.

This chain's CDR3 is CASSLDAGSYNEQFF. Written as DNA, the CDR3 is TGCGCCAGCAGCTTGGATGCCGGGTCCTACAATGAGCAGTTCTTC. This rearrangement joins TRBV5-1 to TRBJ2-1; D unresolved. V lost 0 bases to trimming and J lost 1 base, with 8 bases between them. CDR3 size: 15 residues. Germline V gene sequence: CDR1 SGHRS, CDR2 YFSETQ.

The V gene is TRBV10-3, the J gene TRBJ2-5; D uncertain. Trimming shortened V by 0 bases and J by 2 bases, and 7 bases separated the two germline ends. Germline CDR1 reads ENHRY; CDR2 reads SYGVKD. The CDR3 spans 14 residues. Here the CDR3 DNA reads TGTGCCATCAGTGAGTCAAACTATCAAGAGACCCAGTACTTC. It is translated as CAISESNYQETQYF.

This chain joins TRBV7-8 and TRBJ1-5, with unresolved D. Germline V lookup: CDR1 SGHVS, CDR2 FQNEAQ. The V and J ends lost 2 bases and 0 bases respectively, with 14 bases between them. CDR3 length equals 17 residues. CDR3 in DNA: TGTGCCAGCAGCTTACTCCGGGTCCTCTATAGCAATCAGCCCCAGCATTTT. It is translated as CASSLLRVLYSNQPQHF.

This clone was recorded once. J is TRBJ2-1 and V is TRBV4-1; 12 positions agree with TRBD2. Germline V lookup: CDR1 MGHRA, CDR2 YSYEKL. The CDR3 has 16 residues. The junction had 8 bases not matched to a gene; V was cut back by 3 bases and J by 8 bases. The CDR3 region has the DNA TGCGCCAGCAGCCAGTGGGCTAGCGGGGGGGCTGATGAGCAGTTCTTC. This gives the protein CASSQWASGGADEQFF.

The chain employs TRBV27 and TRBJ1-1; 8 bases map to TRBD1. Germline assignment: CDR1 MNHEY and CDR2 SMNVEV (reference sequence). There are 18 residues in the CDR3. V trimming: 3 bases; J trimming: 3 bases; junction bases outside the gene matches: 15. CDR3 nucleotides: TGTGCCAGCAGTTTCCGCCGTGTAAGGACAGGGCAGGACACTGAAGCTTTCTTT. Protein: CASSFRRVRTGQDTEAFF.

The CDR3 protein is CASSVARSNEKLFF. CDR3 DNA: TGTGCCAGCAGCGTAGCGAGATCTAATGAAAAACTGTTTTTT. The chain is built from TRBV9 and TRBJ1-4; D is unresolved. Germline values: CDR1 SGDLS, CDR2 YYNGEE. The CDR3 totals 14 residues. V was shortened by 0 bases and J by 3 bases, with 6 bases between the two germline ends.

In DNA form, the CDR3 reads TGTGCCAGCAGCCTGGAGCAAAACTACAATGAGCAGTTCTTC. This encodes CASSLEQNYNEQFF. The chain combines TRBV3-1 (or the pseudogene TRBV3-2) with TRBJ2-1, with unresolved D. CDR3 length: 14 residues. The germline V gene encodes CDR1 LGHDT and CDR2 YNNKEL (reference sequence). V lost 4 bases and J lost 3, with 10 bases in between.